The text below deals with one T cell receptor beta chain. Its antigen is as yet unknown. Every bit of the isolated RNA underwent reverse transcription, so sequencing read expressed TCRB transcripts. Libraries were prepared by immunoSEQ multiplex PCR; TCRdb keeps only in-frame clonotypes and omits some of them. Among a few hundred thousand clones listed, about 20% were seen once. The ends were cut back, 1 base at V and 3 bases at J, with 9 bases in the middle. There are 14 residues in the CDR3. Germline CDR1 and CDR2: MNHEY and SMNVEV (reference sequence). Sorted populations all had greater than 98% purity. These data originate in a study of beta chain features in type 1 diabetes. Points from the study as a whole: VDJ junctions from type 1 diabetes patients carried fewer insertions and larger deletions.

The specimen was naive CD4+ T cells from blood. V is TRBV27 and J is TRBJ2-5; D possibly corresponds to TRBD1 (5 bases). The TCR comes from a woman aged 18-29 years in good health. This CDR3 is CASSLLSGKETQYF. In DNA form, the CDR3 reads TGTGCCAGCAGTTTATTGTCAGGGAAAGAGACCCAGTACTTC.